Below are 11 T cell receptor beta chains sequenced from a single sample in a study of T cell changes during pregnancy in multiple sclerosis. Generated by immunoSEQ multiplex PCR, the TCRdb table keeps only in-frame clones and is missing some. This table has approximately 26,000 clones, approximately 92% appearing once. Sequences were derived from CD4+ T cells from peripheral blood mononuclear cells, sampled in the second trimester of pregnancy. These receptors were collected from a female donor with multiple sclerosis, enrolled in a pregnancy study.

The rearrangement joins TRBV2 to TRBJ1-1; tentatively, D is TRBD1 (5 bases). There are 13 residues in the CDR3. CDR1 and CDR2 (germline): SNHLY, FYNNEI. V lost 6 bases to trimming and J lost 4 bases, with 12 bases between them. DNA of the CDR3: TGTGCCAGCAGCTACAATCAGGGCACTGAAGCTTTCTTT. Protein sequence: CASSYNQGTEAFF.

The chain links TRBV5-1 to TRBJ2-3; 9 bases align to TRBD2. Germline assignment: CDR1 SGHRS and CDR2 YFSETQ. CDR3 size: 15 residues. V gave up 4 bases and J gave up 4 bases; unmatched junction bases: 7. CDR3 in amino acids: CASSPSSGAPDTQYF. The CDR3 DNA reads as TGCGCCAGCAGCCCCTCTAGCGGGGCCCCAGATACGCAGTATTTT. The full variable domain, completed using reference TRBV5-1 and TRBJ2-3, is KAGVTQTPRYLIKTRGQQVTLSCSPISGHRSVSWYQQTPGQGLQFLFEYFSETQRNKGNFPGRFSGRQFSNSRSEMNVSTLELGDSALYLCASSPSSGAPDTQYFGPGTRLTVL.

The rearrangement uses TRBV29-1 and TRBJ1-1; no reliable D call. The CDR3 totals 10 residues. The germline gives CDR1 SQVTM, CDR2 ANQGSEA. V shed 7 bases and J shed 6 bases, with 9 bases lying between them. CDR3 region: CSAGDPEAFF. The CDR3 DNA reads TGCAGCGCCGGAGATCCTGAAGCTTTCTTT. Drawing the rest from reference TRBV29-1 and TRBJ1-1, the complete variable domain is SAVISQKPSRDICQRGTSLTIQCQVDSQVTMMFWYRQQPGQSLTLIATANQGSEATYESGFVIDKFPISRPNLTFSTLTVSNMSPEDSSIYLCSAGDPEAFFGQGTRLTVV.

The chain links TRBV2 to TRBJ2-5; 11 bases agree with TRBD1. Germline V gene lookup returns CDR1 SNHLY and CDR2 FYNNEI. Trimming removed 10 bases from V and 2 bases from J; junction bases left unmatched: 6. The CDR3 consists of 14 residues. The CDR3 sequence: CAIGQGAGQETQYF. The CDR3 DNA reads TGTGCCATAGGACAGGGGGCAGGACAAGAGACCCAGTACTTC.

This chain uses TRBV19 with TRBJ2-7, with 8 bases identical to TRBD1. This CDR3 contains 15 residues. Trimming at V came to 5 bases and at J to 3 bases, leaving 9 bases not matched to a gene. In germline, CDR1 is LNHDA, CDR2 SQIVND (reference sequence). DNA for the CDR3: TGTGCCAGTAGTGTTACCGGGACAGGTGTCTACGAGCAGTACTTC. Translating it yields CASSVTGTGVYEQYF.

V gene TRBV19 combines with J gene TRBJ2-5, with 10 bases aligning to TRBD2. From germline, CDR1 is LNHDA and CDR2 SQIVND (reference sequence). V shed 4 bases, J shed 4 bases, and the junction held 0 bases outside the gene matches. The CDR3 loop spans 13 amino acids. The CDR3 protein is CASSTSGGETQYF. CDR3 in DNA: TGTGCCAGTAGTACTAGCGGGGGAGAGACCCAGTACTTC.

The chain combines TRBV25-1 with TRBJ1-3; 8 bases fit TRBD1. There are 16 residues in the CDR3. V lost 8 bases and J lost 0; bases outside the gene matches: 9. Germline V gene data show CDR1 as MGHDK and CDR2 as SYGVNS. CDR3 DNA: TGTGCCAGCGGGGAAATTGGACAGGGCTCTGGAAACACCATATATTTT. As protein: CASGEIGQGSGNTIYF.

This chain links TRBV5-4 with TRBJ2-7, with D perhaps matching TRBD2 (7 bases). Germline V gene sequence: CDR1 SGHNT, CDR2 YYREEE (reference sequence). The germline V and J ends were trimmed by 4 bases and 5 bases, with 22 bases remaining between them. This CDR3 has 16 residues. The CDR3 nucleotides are TGTGCCAGCAGCAGGCGGACGGGGGGCGCTTTGGACGAGCAGTACTTC. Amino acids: CASSRRTGGALDEQYF.

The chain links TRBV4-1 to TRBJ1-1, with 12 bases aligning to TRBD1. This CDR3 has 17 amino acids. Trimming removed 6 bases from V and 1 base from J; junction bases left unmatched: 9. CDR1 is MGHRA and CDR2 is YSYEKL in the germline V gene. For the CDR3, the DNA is TGCGCCAGCAGTCGGGAAGGGACAGGGGGCTCGAACACTGAAGCTTTCTTT. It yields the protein CASSREGTGGSNTEAFF.

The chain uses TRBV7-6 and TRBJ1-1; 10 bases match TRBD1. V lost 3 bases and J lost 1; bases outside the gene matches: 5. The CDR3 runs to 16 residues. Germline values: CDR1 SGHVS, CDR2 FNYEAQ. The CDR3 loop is CASSFLGTGENTEAFF. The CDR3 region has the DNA TGTGCCAGCAGCTTCCTGGGGACAGGGGAGAACACTGAAGCTTTCTTT.

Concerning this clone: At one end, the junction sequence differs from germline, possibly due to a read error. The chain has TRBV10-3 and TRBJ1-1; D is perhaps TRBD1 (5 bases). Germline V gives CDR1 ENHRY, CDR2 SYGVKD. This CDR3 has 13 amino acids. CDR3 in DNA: TGTGCCATCAGTGAGTCTAGGGGCAGCGAAGGTTTCTTT. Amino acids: CAISESRGSEGFF.